The text below deals with one T cell receptor beta chain. Its antigen is still unknown. This record comes from a study of early T cells in non-severe SARS-CoV-2 infection. Turning to the study itself: Sequencing was performed on bulk RNA from unsorted whole blood, leaving chains unpaired. The study's findings and limits: Anti-spike CD8 specificities were favored by VDJdb matching, whose results missed private and CD4 specificities.

V lost 8 bases, J lost 4 bases, and 18 bases lay in between. CDR1 is MGHDK and CDR2 is SYGVNS in the germline V gene. The CDR3 is made up of 14 amino acids. Individual cDNA molecules carried attached unique molecular identifiers. TCRdb independently ran MiXCR on the 5' RACE reads; one entry per CDR3 protein. This sample yields about 33,000 distinct CDR3 sequences, of which 3% to 4% are seen a single time; more than 8.5% belongs to the top ten. The chain recombines TRBV25-1 with TRBJ2-7; no definite D call. The sample consisted of whole blood. This clonotype was sampled from an adult who was a healthcare worker with PCR-confirmed SARS-CoV-2 infection or an uninfected control (not recorded which). The chain's CDR3 is CASSSDWSRYEQYF. DNA for the CDR3: TGTGCCAGCTCAAGTGATTGGAGCAGATACGAGCAGTACTTC.